This T cell receptor beta chain was sequenced during a study of blood T cell dynamics during melanoma immunotherapy. The time point is: week 3, after first cycle of checkpoint inhibitor. Disease control meant complete response, partial response or stable disease at 12 weeks. DNA loading was fixed at approximately 350 ng for all bulk PBMC samples. The assay was immunoSEQ multiplex PCR, and TCRdb's table has in-frame clones only and misses some. The repertoire has around 20,000 clones, roughly 87% of them found once; the top ten carry 6% to 9%. This CDR3 spans 16 amino acids. From germline, CDR1 is SEHNR and CDR2 FQNEAQ (reference sequence). With V trimmed by 5 bases and J by 8 bases, 9 bases remained unmatched.

The receptor was derived from a human donor with melanoma. The sample here was blood, taken from a patient treated with checkpoint blockade. The V call is TRBV7-9, the J call TRBJ2-3; 14 bases map to TRBD2. This CDR3 reads CASSRGLAGALATQYF. The CDR3 region has the DNA TGTGCCAGCAGCCGGGGACTAGCGGGAGCCTTAGCTACGCAGTATTTT.